Presented here are 5 T cell receptor beta chains from one specimen sequenced in a study of cytomegalovirus exposure and HLA in healthy donors (dated by TCRdb to about 2017). Preparation of the library involved the immunoSEQ multiplex PCR assay. TCRdb carries this immuneACCESS record with in-frame sequences only. Its versions omit some clonotypes, under half of them owing to an unresolved V gene in the studies checked, with the rest unexplained. The sample includes 200,000 or so clones, with approximately 84% observed a single time. In total, the top ten clones hold approximately 7% of the sample. Sequencing was carried out using PBMCs. The receptors were sampled from a man aged 18 to 30 in good health and CMV-seropositive.

The genes are TRBV19 and TRBJ2-7; 10 bases fit TRBD2. V gave up 10 bases and J gave up 4 bases; unmatched junction bases: 7. The germline gives CDR1 LNHDA, CDR2 SQIVND (reference sequence). The CDR3 consists of 13 residues. CDR3 sequence reads: CAIGPSGSYEQYF. The CDR3 bases are TGTGCCATAGGCCCTAGCGGGAGTTACGAGCAGTACTTC.

The rearrangement uses TRBV13 and TRBJ2-6; D is unresolved. Per germline, CDR1 PRHDT and CDR2 FYEKMQ (reference sequence). The CDR3 extends over 16 amino acids. Trimming cost V 5 bases and J 0 bases, with 11 bases left between them. CDR3 in amino acids: CASSARLLSGANVLTF. CDR3 in DNA: TGTGCCAGCAGCGCAAGACTCCTCTCTGGGGCCAACGTCCTGACTTTC.

The chain links TRBV5-4 to TRBJ2-3; 9 bases agree with TRBD2. This CDR3 is built from 14 residues. V lost 9 bases to trimming and J lost 4 bases; unmatched junction nucleotides: 9. From germline, CDR1 is SGHNT and CDR2 YYREEE (reference sequence). The CDR3 sequence is CATKGEREADTQYF. The CDR3, as DNA: TGTGCCACAAAAGGGGAGCGGGAGGCAGATACGCAGTATTTT. The full variable domain, completed using reference TRBV5-4 and TRBJ2-3, is ETGVTQSPTHLIKTRGQQVTLRCSSQSGHNTVSWYQQALGQGPQFIFQYYREEENGRGNFPPRFSGLQFPNYSSELNVNALELDDSALYLCATKGEREADTQYFGPGTRLTVL.

V gene TRBV28 combines with J gene TRBJ2-7, with a weak D call TRBD2 (6 bases). Per the germline V gene, CDR1 is MDHEN and CDR2 is SYDVKM. CDR3 size: 15 residues. V gave up 3 bases and J gave up 5 bases, with 17 bases separating them. The CDR3 is CASSLRDPGGNEQYF. DNA of the CDR3: TGTGCCAGCAGTTTGAGGGACCCCGGCGGGAACGAGCAGTACTTC.

The chain links TRBV7-2 to TRBJ2-5; 10 bases agree with TRBD2. The germline V gene has CDR1 SGHTA and CDR2 FQGNSA. Losses at the gene ends were 5 bases for V and 10 bases for J; bases not matched to a gene: 10. CDR3 length: 14 amino acids. As DNA, the CDR3 is TGTGCCAGCAGCCCGGGACTAGCGAACGTTATCCAGTACTTC. It specifies CASSPGLANVIQYF.